The entry that follows covers one TCR beta chain sequence. Its antigen has not been determined. No per-base quality is available; no much larger clone lies one base away. At one collaborating source in Seattle, patients were enrolled during active infection and were followed longitudinally through the course of disease. Each collaborating institution followed its own protocols to collect whole blood in K2EDTA tubes. Collaborator samples were shipped for TCRbeta analysis as frozen whole blood, isolated PBMCs, or DNA extracted from either sample type. The immunoSEQ Assay, a bias-controlled multiplex PCR, was used to amplify TCRbeta CDR3 regions from genomic DNA. The original methods were these. Nucleated cell counts per sample were estimated from amplification of reference gene primers within the assay. To quantify the absolute abundance of each unique TCRbeta CDR3 rearrangement, sequence reads were collapsed and filtered. Productive Simpson clonality was computed per sample as the square root of Simpson's diversity index over productive rearrangements. Here the immuneACCESS table is served through TCRdb, limited to in-frame sequences with V and J called. Missing clones are a known gap in these copies; in checked studies unresolved V genes cover under half, and the rest lacks a known reason. The DNA gave D and trimming, while V, J and clone size come from that table. This sample lists about 210,000 clones; around 85% were detected once. The ten largest clones capture roughly 4.6% of the sample.

This sample was included in a study of blood T cell repertoires in COVID-19 (dated by TCRdb to 2020 to 2021). Regarding the research as a whole: The collaborator samples originated in the United States, Italy and Spain and spanned the acute and convalescent phases of COVID-19. The material from the prospective study consisted of cDNA or gDNA derived from T cells, B-cell-depleted T cells, or PBMCs. The dataset comprised deeply sampled blood TCRbeta repertoires from subjects exposed to, actively infected with, or recovered from COVID-19. The repertoires were made available in a free public database intended to serve as a resource for research on the immune response to SARS-CoV-2. Samples were obtained from the ongoing ImmuneRACE study (first 160 participants) and from some 1,200 subjects provided by 6 global collaborators. Sample metadata almost always included a de-identified subject ID, COVID-19 status, age in years and sex. Where available, HLA class I and class II types were obtained from metadata supplied by the sample provider rather than from assay-based typing. Paper-wide results and their limitations: The quantity of clinical and demographic metadata differed by source and by participant and was supplied without curation.

The junction shows trimming of 1 base on V and 5 bases on J, and the gene matches do not reach 12 bases of it. The CDR3 runs 18 amino acids, cysteine and phenylalanine included. Of the read, only the CDR3 DNA is kept; its 54 bases are in frame from base 1. CDR1 and CDR2 are read off the germline V gene as SGHRS and YFSETQ. This receptor chain uses TRBV5-1 and TRBJ2-1, with 10 junctional bases fitting TRBD2. Input material: peripheral blood. This sequence was found in a man in his forties or fifties with COVID-19, enrolled during active disease. The CDR3 protein is CASSLKAASGGRDNEQFF. The base sequence is TGCGCCAGCAGCTTGAAGGCGGCTAGCGGGGGCCGAGACAATGAGCAGTTCTTC.